One sample yielded the 3 T cell receptor beta chains listed below, sequenced in a study of CD8 T cells in ankylosing spondylitis. TCRdb reanalysed the 5' RACE reads using MiXCR and keeps one entry per CDR3 protein. The repertoire has 200,000 to 300,000 distinct CDR3 sequences, roughly a quarter of them found once; the top ten carry 0.5% to 0.65%. Specimen: blood, either unsorted or a sorted T cell fraction (not recorded which). The receptors were gathered from a male donor with ankylosing spondylitis or in good health (not recorded which).

The sample holds many counts of this clonotype. V gene TRBV15 combines with J gene TRBJ2-2; D may be TRBD1 (6 bases). Trimming left V 5 bases short and J 4 bases short, with 14 bases between. This CDR3 spans 15 amino acids. Germline CDR1 reads LNHNV; CDR2 reads YYDKDF (reference sequence). As DNA, the CDR3 is TGTGCCACCAGCCCTACAGGGAAATTCACCGGGGAGCTGTTTTTT. Its protein is CATSPTGKFTGELFF.

This clonotype was observed many times. The chain carries TRBV6-1 and TRBJ1-6; D is possibly TRBD1 (5 bases). Germline V gives CDR1 MNHNS, CDR2 SASEGT. V lost 6 bases and J 6 bases, leaving 12 bases between the germline ends. CDR3 length: 14 amino acids. The CDR3 nucleotides are TGTGCCAGCAGCCTGAGGGGAGGTAATTCACCCCTCCACTTT. Its translation: CASSLRGGNSPLHF.

This clonotype came up many times. The rearrangement joins TRBV6-5 to TRBJ2-1; D is ambiguous. Deletions cut 11 bases from V and 7 bases from J, with 12 bases between. The CDR3 has 11 amino acids. CDR1 is MNHEY, CDR2 SVGAGI, per germline. The DNA for the CDR3 is TGTGCCGCAGGACGGGTAAATGAGCAGTTCTTC. The encoded protein is CAAGRVNEQFF.